This record covers a single T cell receptor beta chain. What it binds is not known. Unique molecular identifiers were present in the TCR beta cDNA libraries. When about 0.95 to 10 million T cells were used, they gave about 490,000 cDNA molecules. From the PCR reads, TCRdb called clonotypes with MiXCR, one entry per CDR3 protein. Of under 650,000 distinct CDR3 sequences listed, around 47% were seen once; the top ten hold roughly 1.7%. The CDR3 is 12 residues long. Trimming took 6 bases from V and 1 from J, leaving 6 bases between them. Per the germline V gene, CDR1 is SEHNR and CDR2 is FQNEAQ (reference sequence). The source of the sample is a study of post-analysis software for immune sequencing data. Turning to the study itself: Relapsing-remitting, secondary progressive and progressive-relapsing multiple sclerosis courses were included. Study-wide findings and caveats: The normalized Chao1 diversity of multiple sclerosis patients was significantly lower than that of controls. Clustering by F measure revealed strong co-clustering among samples prepared together in one batch. Higher frequency in patients than in controls was seen for about 5 TRBV segments, with TRBV5-6, TRBV5-1 and TRBV20-1 among them.

This chain joins TRBV7-9 and TRBJ1-1; no clear D. Sequencing was done on a sample of blood. The sequence derives from a girl under 18 with multiple sclerosis. CDR3: CASRSPNTEAFF. The CDR3 DNA follows: TGTGCCAGCAGATCTCCGAACACTGAAGCTTTCTTT.